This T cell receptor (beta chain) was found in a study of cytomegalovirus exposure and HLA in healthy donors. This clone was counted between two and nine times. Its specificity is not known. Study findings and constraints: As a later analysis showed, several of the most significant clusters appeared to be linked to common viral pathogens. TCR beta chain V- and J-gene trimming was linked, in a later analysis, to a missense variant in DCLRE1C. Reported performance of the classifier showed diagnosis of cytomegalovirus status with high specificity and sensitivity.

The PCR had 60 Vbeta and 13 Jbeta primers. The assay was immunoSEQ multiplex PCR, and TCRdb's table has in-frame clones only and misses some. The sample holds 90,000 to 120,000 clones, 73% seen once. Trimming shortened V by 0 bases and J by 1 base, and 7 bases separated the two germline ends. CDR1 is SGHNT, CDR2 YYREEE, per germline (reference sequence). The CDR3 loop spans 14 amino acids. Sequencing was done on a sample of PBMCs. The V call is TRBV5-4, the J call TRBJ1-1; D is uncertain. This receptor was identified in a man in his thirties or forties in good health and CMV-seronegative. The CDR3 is CASSLAAENTEAFF. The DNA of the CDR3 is TGTGCCAGCAGCTTGGCGGCGGAGAACACTGAAGCTTTCTTT. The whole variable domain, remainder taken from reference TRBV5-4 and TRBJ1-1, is ETGVTQSPTHLIKTRGQQVTLRCSSQSGHNTVSWYQQALGQGPQFIFQYYREEENGRGNFPPRFSGLQFPNYSSELNVNALELDDSALYLCASSLAAENTEAFFGQGTRLTVV.